The rows below give T cell receptor beta chains drawn from one sample of a study of shared clonotypes between healthy human individuals. Clones were read by immunoSEQ multiplex PCR, and TCRdb kept only the in-frame ones, dropping some. The repertoire holds 1.4 million or so clones, with just under 99% as singletons. Sequences were obtained from naive CD4+ T cells sorted from blood. The receptor source for this set is a man under 40 in good health. CDR3s include the opening cysteine and the closing phenylalanine or tryptophan. Each record gives: clone size, D gene, V gene, J gene, CDR3 DNA, CDR3 protein. A D gene is named only where the DNA matches it firmly. Clone size is given for some rows only: seen once, a few or many times, or a class if the clone is expanded.

.	.	TRBV6-6	TRBJ2-7	TGTGCCAGCGCGGACCCTTCGGGGGAGCAGTACTTC	CASADPSGEQYF
.	.	TRBV6-1	TRBJ1-3	TGTGCCAGCAGTGTGGCGGATTCTGGAAACACCATATATTTT	CASSVADSGNTIYF
.	TRBD2	TRBV5-1	TRBJ2-1	TGCGCCAGCAGCTTGCGAACAGAACTAGCGGGAGTTGATAATGAGCAGTTCTTC	CASSLRTELAGVDNEQFF
.	TRBD1	TRBV30	TRBJ1-4	TGTGCCGGACAGGATTCTGCAACTAATGAAAAACTGTTTTTT	CAGQDSATNEKLFF
.	TRBD2	TRBV18	TRBJ2-1	TGTGCCAGCTCACAGCCCGGGACTAGAATATTCTACAATGAGCAGTTCTTC	CASSQPGTRIFYNEQFF
.	.	TRBV30	TRBJ2-3	TGTGCCAGGACTTTATACCGGGGCCGCACAGATACGCAGTATTTT	CARTLYRGRTDTQYF
.	TRBD2	TRBV5-1	TRBJ2-6	TGCGCCAGCAATAGCGGGAGTTATGGGGCCAACGTCCTGACTTTC	CASNSGSYGANVLTF
.	TRBD1	TRBV7-7	TRBJ1-4	TGTGCTAGCAGTTCGGACAGGGCTAATGAAAAACTGTTTTTT	CASSSDRANEKLFF
.	TRBD1	TRBV9	TRBJ2-7	TGTGCCAGCAGCGGAGGACAGGGGCTAGCGGTCTACGAGCAGTACTTC	CASSGGQGLAVYEQYF
.	.	TRBV7-9	TRBJ1-1	TGTGCCAGCAGCTTAGAACAGGGTACAGAGGCTGAAGCTTTCTTT	CASSLEQGTEAEAFF
.	.	TRBV25-1	TRBJ2-3	TGTGCCAGCAGTCCCCGGGCCTCAGATACGCAGTATTTT	CASSPRASDTQYF
.	TRBD2	TRBV10-1	TRBJ2-1	TGCGCCAGCACACAAGGACTAGCGGGAGGTGATGAGCAGTTCTTC	CASTQGLAGGDEQFF
.	.	TRBV28	TRBJ2-1	TGTGCCAGCAGGAGGACTGGCGGTGAGCAGTTCTTC	CASRRTGGEQFF
.	.	TRBV7-9	TRBJ2-3	TGTGCCAGCAGCTTAGCGCGAACAGATACGCAGTATTTT	CASSLARTDTQYF
.	.	TRBV4-1	TRBJ2-7	TGCGCCAGCAGCCAAACGTCCGGAATCTACGAGCAGTACTTC	CASSQTSGIYEQYF
.	TRBD2	TRBV18	TRBJ2-1	TGTGCCAGCTCGGGGCTCGGACTGGTAGCGGGAGGATTTCACGGCGGCACGACGCAGTTCTTC	CASSGLGLVAGGFHGGTTQFF
.	.	TRBV19	TRBJ2-2	TGTGCCAGTAGCGCGACAGCCACCGGGGAGCTGTTTTTT	CASSATATGELFF
once	.	TRBV4-3	TRBJ1-2	TGCGCCAGCAGCCAAGGCGACAAACCAACAGAGGGAGGGAAGTATGGCTACACCTTC	CASSQGDKPTEGGKYGYTF
.	.	TRBV9	TRBJ2-1	TGTGCCAGCAGCACAAGTAGCTCCTACAATGAGCAGTTCTTC	CASSTSSSYNEQFF
once	.	TRBV19	TRBJ1-2	TGTGCCATTCGGTCGACTTCCTATGGCTACACCTTC	CAIRSTSYGYTF
.	TRBD1	TRBV2	TRBJ2-5	TGTGCCAGCAGTAAAGGACAGGGTTTATTGGAGACCCAGTACTTC	CASSKGQGLLETQYF
once	TRBD2	TRBV10-3	TRBJ2-5	TGTGCCATCAAAACCTCACTAGTACGGGAGGCCCAGTACTTC	CAIKTSLVREAQYF
.	TRBD2	TRBV7-9	TRBJ2-5	TGTGCCAGCAGCTCTGGGAGCGGGGTAGGGGAGACCCAGTACTTC	CASSSGSGVGETQYF
.	TRBD1	TRBV5-1	TRBJ1-1	TGCGCCAGCAGCTTGGAGGGACAGGGTGCCACTGAAGCTTTCTTT	CASSLEGQGATEAFF
.	.	TRBV5-1	TRBJ1-4	TGCGCCAGCAGCTTGGACGGATCAACTAATGAAAAACTGTTTTTT	CASSLDGSTNEKLFF
.	TRBD2	TRBV6-4	TRBJ2-1	TGTGCCAGCAGTGACTATTGGGCGGGAGACAATGAGCAGTTCTTC	CASSDYWAGDNEQFF
.	.	TRBV6-1	TRBJ1-2	TGTGCCAGCACGGACAGCTATGGCTACACCTTC	CASTDSYGYTF
.	.	TRBV18	TRBJ2-7	TGTGCCAGCTCACCCTTGCGGACAGACCGGGACGAGCAGTACTTC	CASSPLRTDRDEQYF
.	TRBD2	TRBV5-1	TRBJ2-7	TGCGCCAGCAGCTTGGTGTCTAGCGGGACCTACGAGCAGTACTTC	CASSLVSSGTYEQYF
.	.	TRBV21-1	TRBJ2-7	TGTGCCAGCAGCATACCCTCACCCTTAGGGTACGAGCAGTACTTC	CASSIPSPLGYEQYF
.	.	TRBV7-8	TRBJ2-7	TGTGCCAGCAGCCAAAACCGGGACAACTACGAGCAGTACTTC	CASSQNRDNYEQYF
.	.	TRBV5-5	TRBJ2-2	TGTGCCAGCAGCTTGTTCCAGTTCACCACCGGGGAGCTGTTTTTT	CASSLFQFTTGELFF
.	.	TRBV28	TRBJ2-7	TGTGCCAGCAGCATAGGGGGAGGCTCCTACGAGCAGTACTTC	CASSIGGGSYEQYF
.	.	TRBV19	TRBJ1-1	TGTGCCAGTAGTTGGGGTGGTACTGAAGCTTTCTTT	CASSWGGTEAFF
.	.	TRBV18	TRBJ2-5	TGTGCCAGCTCACAGGGTCGCCAAGAGACCCAGTACTTC	CASSQGRQETQYF
.	TRBD1	TRBV15	TRBJ1-1	TGTGCCACCAGCAGACGACAGGGTCTGGGAGCTTTCTTT	CATSRRQGLGAFF
.	.	TRBV4-1	TRBJ1-5	TGCGCCAGCAGTTCTCCTTTTAGCAATCAGCCCCAGCATTTT	CASSSPFSNQPQHF
once	.	TRBV15	TRBJ1-2	TGTGCCACCAGCAGGAGGACGGGGGGCTACACCTTC	CATSRRTGGYTF
.	TRBD1	TRBV6-1	TRBJ2-7	TGTGCCAGCAGTGACCCGGGACAGGGATCCTACGAGCAGTACTTC	CASSDPGQGSYEQYF
.	TRBD1	TRBV11-3	TRBJ2-7	TGTGCCAGCAGCTCAGGACAGGGCTACGAGCAGTACTTC	CASSSGQGYEQYF
once	.	TRBV7-2	TRBJ2-3	TGTGCCAGCAGGCCGAGAAGGCGGGGCACAGATACGCAGTATTTT	CASRPRRRGTDTQYF
.	TRBD2	TRBV5-1	TRBJ2-2	TGCGCCAGCAGCTTAACTAGCGGGAGTAAGGACACCGGGGAGCTGTTTTTT	CASSLTSGSKDTGELFF
.	.	TRBV18	TRBJ2-1	TGTGCCAGCTCACCCCCGTCAGGCGTAACTGAGCAGTTCTTC	CASSPPSGVTEQFF
.	.	TRBV6-1	TRBJ2-7	TGTGCCAGCAGTGAAGTTCCCAGAGTCGGGCAGTACTTC	CASSEVPRVGQYF
.	TRBD2	TRBV5-1	TRBJ2-5	TGCGCCAGCAGTTCTAGCGGGACACTCCAAGAGACCCAGTACTTC	CASSSSGTLQETQYF
.	.	TRBV2	TRBJ1-5	TGTGCCACCCAGAGGACAGATCATAGCAATCAGCCCCAGCATTTT	CATQRTDHSNQPQHF
.	TRBD1	TRBV28	TRBJ2-6	TGTGCCAGCAGTTTCGCAGGGGGCGCGTCTGGGGCCAACGTCCTGACTTTC	CASSFAGGASGANVLTF
.	.	TRBV11-2	TRBJ1-5	TGTGCCAGCAGCCTAGGGGATTATAGCAATCAGCCCCAGCATTTT	CASSLGDYSNQPQHF